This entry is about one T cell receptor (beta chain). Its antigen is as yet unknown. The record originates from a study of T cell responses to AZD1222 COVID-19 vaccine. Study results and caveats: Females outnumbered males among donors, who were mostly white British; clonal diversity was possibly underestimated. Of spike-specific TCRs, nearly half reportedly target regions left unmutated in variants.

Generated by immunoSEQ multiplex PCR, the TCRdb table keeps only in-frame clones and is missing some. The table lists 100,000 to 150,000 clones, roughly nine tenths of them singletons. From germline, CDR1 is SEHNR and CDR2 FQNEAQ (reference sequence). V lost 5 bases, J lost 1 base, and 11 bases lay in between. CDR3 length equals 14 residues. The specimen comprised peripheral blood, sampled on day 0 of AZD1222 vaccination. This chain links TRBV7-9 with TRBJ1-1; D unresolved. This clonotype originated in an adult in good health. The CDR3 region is CASSRPTENTEAFF. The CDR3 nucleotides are TGTGCCAGCAGCCGCCCGACGGAGAACACTGAAGCTTTCTTT.